This TCR beta chain was sequenced during a study of T cell responses to AZD1222 COVID-19 vaccine. About the study: Second-dose intervals near 4 or 12 weeks were combined.

Trimming cost V 0 bases and J 4 bases, with 4 bases left between them. Per the germline V gene, CDR1 is LGHDT and CDR2 is YNNKEL (reference sequence). The CDR3 sequence is 13 residues long. TCRdb's table, derived via immunoSEQ multiplex PCR, lists solely in-frame clones and lacks some. This table holds tens of thousands of clones, about 89% found once. As to this clone: Antigen specificity is unknown.

Points from the study as a whole: Seropositive AZD1222 recipients at baseline numbered only five or six. Researchers took repertoire samples only after the peak T cell response had come. Clonal diversity was possibly underestimated, and white British individuals and females predominated among donors.

The sequence was obtained from an adult in good health. The sequences come from peripheral blood, collected on day 0 of AZD1222 vaccination. The chain carries TRBV3-1 (or the pseudogene TRBV3-2) and TRBJ1-3; D ambiguous. The CDR3 DNA is TGTGCCAGCAGCCAAGAAGGGGGAAACACCATATATTTT. Encoded protein: CASSQEGGNTIYF.